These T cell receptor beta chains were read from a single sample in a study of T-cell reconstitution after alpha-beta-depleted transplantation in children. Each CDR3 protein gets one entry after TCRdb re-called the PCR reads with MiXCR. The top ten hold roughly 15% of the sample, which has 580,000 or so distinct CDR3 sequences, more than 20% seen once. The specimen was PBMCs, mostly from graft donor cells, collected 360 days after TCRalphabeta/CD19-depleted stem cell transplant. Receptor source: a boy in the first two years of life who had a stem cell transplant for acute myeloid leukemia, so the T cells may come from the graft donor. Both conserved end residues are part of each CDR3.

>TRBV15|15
CATSDGPAAGQPQHF
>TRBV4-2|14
CASSQAGAEDTQYF
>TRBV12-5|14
CASGLWGASYEQYF
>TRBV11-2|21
CASSLYLWRTGRGNGSNEQFF
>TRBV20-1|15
CSARPTGGIAGELFF
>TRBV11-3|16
CASSLVWGREKETQYF
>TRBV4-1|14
CASRPGVSTDTQYF
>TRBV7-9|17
CASSPRASGSLNNEQLF
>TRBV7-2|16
CASSLGRGARGSPLHF
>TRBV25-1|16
CASSRQGAQGNEKLFF
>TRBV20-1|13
CSATAPGTDTQYF
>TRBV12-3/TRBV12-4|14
CASSLEDLNQPQHF
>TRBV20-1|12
CSANHRGHEQYF
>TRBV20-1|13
CSARRAENTEAFF
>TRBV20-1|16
CSALSVGARSYNEQFF
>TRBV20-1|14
CSAGPVGPYNEQFF
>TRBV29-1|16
CSVVGGGGLVTDTQYF
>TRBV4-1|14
CASSRGSSYNEQFF
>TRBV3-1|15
CASSGRGGRTDTQYF
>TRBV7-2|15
CASREQGLGANVLTF
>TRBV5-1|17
CASSHSQGRANTGELFF
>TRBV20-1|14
CSARTDRDNSPLHF
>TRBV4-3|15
CASSQEGFGANVLTF
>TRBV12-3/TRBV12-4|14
CASSPSTDSYEQYF
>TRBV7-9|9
CASSYDRDF
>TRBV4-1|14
CASSQDWGEETQYF
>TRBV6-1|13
CASSRESNQPQHF
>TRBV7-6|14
CASSYTGENSPLHF
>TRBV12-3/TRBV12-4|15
CASSSGQGGTYEQYF
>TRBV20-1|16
CSARDPGQGQFNEQFF
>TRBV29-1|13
CSVEPLATDTQYF
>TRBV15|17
CATSRALLTSGEYEQYF
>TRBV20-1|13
CSASDSRTDTQYF
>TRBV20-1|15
CSAFHSGISQETQYF
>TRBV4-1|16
CASSPRQVTSGNTIYF
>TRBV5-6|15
CASSSATGAVYEQYF
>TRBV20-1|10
CSASVDTQYF
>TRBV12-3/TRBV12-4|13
CASIRVGGTEAFF
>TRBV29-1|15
CSVEGRASYNSPLHF
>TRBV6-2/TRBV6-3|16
CASSSLGGQPYYEQYF
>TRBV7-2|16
CASSYRDGTGGLEQFF
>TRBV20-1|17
CSARDLSGVSSYNEQFF
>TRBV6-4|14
CASSLELGRTEAFF
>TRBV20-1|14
CSARVRALSEKLFF
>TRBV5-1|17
CASSPFLDTMVNYGYTF
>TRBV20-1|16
CSAREDGTPSDNEQFF
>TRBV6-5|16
CASSPGLAGDTGELFF
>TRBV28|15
CASSPWDRDSEKLFF
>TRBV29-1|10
CSVEGTEAFF
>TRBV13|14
CASSPYRESGIQYF
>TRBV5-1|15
CASSLAGTTNEKLFF
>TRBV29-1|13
CSVDRGTHGTQYF
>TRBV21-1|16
CASVTALGIGKNIQYF
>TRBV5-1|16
CASSTRTGSGANVLTF
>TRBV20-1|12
CSATGEGEPQHF
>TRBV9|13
CASSGHSYDTQYF